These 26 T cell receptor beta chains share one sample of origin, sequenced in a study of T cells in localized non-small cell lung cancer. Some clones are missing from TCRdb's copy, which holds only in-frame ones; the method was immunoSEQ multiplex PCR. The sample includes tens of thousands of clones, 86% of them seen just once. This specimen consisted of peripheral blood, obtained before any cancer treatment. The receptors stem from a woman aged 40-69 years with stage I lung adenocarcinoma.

The CDR3 reads CARRPGQGNEKLFF. CDR3 bases: TGTGCCAGAAGGCCGGGACAGGGCAATGAAAAACTGTTTTTT. The V gene is TRBV5-3, the J gene TRBJ1-4; 9 bases map to TRBD1. TRBV5-3 falls under the ORF class, with uncertain function. Losses at the gene ends were 5 bases for V and 5 bases for J; bases not matched to a gene: 4. This CDR3 contains 14 residues.

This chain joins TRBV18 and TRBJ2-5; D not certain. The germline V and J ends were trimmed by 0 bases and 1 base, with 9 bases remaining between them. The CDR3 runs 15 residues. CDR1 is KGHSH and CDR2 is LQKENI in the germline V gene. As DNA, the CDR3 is TGTGCCAGCTCACCACCCAGGAAATTCCAAGAGACCCAGTACTTC. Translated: CASSPPRKFQETQYF. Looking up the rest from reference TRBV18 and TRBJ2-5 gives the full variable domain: NAGVMQNPRHLVRRRGQEARLRCSPMKGHSHVYWYRQLPEEGLKFMVYLQKENIIDESGMPKERFSAEFPKEGPSILRIQQVVRGDSAAYFCASSPPRKFQETQYFGPGTRLLVL.

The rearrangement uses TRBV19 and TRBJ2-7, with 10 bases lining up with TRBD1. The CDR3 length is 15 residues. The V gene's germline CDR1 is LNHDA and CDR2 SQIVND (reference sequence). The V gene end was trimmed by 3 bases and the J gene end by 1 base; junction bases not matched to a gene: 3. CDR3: CASSMAGQGSYEQYF. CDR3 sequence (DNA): TGTGCCAGTAGTATGGCGGGACAGGGGTCCTACGAGCAGTACTTC.

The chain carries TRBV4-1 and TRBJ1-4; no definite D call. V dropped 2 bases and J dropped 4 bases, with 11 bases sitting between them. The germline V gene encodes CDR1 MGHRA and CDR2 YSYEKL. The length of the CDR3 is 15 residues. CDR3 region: CASSQTAAYNEKLFF. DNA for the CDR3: TGCGCCAGCAGCCAAACCGCGGCTTATAATGAAAAACTGTTTTTT.

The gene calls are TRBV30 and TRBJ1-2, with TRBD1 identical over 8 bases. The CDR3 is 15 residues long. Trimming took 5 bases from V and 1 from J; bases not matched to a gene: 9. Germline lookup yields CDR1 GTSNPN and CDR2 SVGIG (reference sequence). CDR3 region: CAWVRQGTFNYGYTF. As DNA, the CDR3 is TGTGCCTGGGTCCGACAGGGGACTTTTAACTATGGCTACACCTTC.

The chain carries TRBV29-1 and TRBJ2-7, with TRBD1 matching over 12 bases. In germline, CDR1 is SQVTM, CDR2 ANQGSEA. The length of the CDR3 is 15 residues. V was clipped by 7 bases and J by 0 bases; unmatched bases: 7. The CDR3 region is CSAGTGGRSSYEQYF. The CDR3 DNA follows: TGCAGCGCCGGGACAGGGGGCAGGAGCTCCTACGAGCAGTACTTC.

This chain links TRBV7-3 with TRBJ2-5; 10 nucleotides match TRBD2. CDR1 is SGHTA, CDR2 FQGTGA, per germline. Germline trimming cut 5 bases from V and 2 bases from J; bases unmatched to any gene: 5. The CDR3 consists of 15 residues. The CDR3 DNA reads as TGTGCCAGCAGCACCGTAGCGGGGGGTCAAGAGACCCAGTACTTC. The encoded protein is CASSTVAGGQETQYF.

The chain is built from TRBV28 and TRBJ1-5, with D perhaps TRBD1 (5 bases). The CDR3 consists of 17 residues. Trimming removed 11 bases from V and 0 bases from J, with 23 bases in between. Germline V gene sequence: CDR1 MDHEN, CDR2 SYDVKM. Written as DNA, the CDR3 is TGTGCCCTATCTAGTAGACAGCAGCTTTATAGCAATCAGCCCCAGCATTTT. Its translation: CALSSRQQLYSNQPQHF.

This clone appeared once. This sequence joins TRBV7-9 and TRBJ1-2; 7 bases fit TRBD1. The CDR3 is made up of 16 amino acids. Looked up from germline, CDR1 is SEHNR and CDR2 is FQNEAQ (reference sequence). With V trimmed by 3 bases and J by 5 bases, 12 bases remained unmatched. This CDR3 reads CASSLGGQFFSYGYTF. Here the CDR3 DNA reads TGTGCCAGCAGCTTGGGGGGACAGTTTTTTTCTTATGGCTACACCTTC.

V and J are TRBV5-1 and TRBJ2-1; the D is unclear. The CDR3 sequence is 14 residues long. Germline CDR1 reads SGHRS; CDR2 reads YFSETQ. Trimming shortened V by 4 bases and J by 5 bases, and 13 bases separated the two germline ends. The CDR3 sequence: CASSPSQENNEQFF. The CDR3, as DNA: TGCGCCAGCAGCCCCTCCCAGGAGAACAATGAGCAGTTCTTC.

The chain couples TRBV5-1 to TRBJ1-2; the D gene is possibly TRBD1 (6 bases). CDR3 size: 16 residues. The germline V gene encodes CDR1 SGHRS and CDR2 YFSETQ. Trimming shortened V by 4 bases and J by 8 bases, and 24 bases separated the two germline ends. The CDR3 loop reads CASSPTTTGIWEGYTF. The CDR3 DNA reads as TGCGCCAGCAGCCCCACCACGACAGGTATTTGGGAAGGCTACACCTTC.

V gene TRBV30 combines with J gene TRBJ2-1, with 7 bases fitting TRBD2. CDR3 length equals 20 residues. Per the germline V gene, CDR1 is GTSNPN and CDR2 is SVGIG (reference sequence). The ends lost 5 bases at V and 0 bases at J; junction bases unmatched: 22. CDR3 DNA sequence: TGTGCCTGGGCCCGAGGAGCGGCAGTCCCGGGGGGAAGCTCCTACAATGAGCAGTTCTTC. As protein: CAWARGAAVPGGSSYNEQFF. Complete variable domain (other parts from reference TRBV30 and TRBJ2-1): SQTIHQWPATLVQPVGSPLSLECTVEGTSNPNLYWYRQAAGRGLQLLFYSVGIGQISSEVPQNLSASRPQDRQFILSSKKLLLSDSGFYLCAWARGAAVPGGSSYNEQFFGPGTRLTVL.

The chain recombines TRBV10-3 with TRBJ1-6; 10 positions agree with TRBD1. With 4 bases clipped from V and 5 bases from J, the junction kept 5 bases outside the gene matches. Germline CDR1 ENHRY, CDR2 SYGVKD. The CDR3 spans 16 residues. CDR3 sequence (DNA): TGTGCCATCAGTGTTGGGACAGGGGTTAATAATTCACCCCTCCACTTT. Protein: CAISVGTGVNNSPLHF.

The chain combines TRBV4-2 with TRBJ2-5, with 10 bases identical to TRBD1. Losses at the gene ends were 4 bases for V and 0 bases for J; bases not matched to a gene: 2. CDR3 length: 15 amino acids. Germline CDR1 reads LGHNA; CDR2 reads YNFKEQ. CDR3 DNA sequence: TGTGCCAGCAGCCGGACAGGGGGGTACCAAGAGACCCAGTACTTC. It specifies CASSRTGGYQETQYF.

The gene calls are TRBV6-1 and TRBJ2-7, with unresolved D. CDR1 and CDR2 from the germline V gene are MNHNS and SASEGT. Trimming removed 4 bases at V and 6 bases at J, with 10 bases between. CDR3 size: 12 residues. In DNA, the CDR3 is TGTGCCAGCAGTGGAAAGTCTGGCGAGCAGTACTTC. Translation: CASSGKSGEQYF.

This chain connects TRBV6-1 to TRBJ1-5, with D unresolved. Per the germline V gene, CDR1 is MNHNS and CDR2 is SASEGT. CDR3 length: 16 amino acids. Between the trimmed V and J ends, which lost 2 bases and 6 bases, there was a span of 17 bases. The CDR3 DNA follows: TGTGCCAGCAGTGAAAATCCGATGGCTTTGGGTCAGCCCCAGCATTTT. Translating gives CASSENPMALGQPQHF.

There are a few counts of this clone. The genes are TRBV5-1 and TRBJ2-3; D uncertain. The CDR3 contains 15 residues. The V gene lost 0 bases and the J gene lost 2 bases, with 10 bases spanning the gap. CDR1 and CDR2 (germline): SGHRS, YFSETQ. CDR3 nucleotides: TGCGCCAGCAGCTTGGCTAGACCAACCACAGATACGCAGTATTTT. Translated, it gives CASSLARPTTDTQYF.

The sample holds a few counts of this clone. The CDR3 DNA is TGTGCCAGCAGCCAAAGCCTGGACAGGGCCGGCTACACCTTC. It encodes CASSQSLDRAGYTF. V gene TRBV28 combines with J gene TRBJ1-2, with 8 nucleotides matching TRBD1. Germline-derived CDR1 and CDR2 are MDHEN and SYDVKM. This CDR3 spans 14 amino acids. Trimming removed 6 bases from V and 8 bases from J; junction bases left unmatched: 11.

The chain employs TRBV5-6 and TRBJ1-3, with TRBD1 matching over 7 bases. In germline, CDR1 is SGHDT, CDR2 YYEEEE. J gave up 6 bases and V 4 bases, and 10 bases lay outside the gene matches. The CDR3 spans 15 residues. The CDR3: CASSPATGSPNTIYF. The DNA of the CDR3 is TGTGCCAGCAGCCCAGCGACAGGGTCTCCAAACACCATATATTTT.

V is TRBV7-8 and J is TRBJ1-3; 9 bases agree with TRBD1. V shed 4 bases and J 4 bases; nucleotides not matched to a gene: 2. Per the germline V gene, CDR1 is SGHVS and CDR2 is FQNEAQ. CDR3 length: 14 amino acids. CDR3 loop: CASSYGQGGNTIYF. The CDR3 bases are TGTGCCAGCAGCTATGGACAGGGGGGAAACACCATATATTTT.

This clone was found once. Written as DNA, the CDR3 is TGTGCCAGCAGCTTATTTGATATCTCCCTTGATACGCAGTATTTT. Encoded protein: CASSLFDISLDTQYF. The chain has TRBV7-2 and TRBJ2-3, with D uncertain. The CDR3 is 15 residues long. V lost 2 bases to trimming and J lost 6 bases, with 15 bases between them. CDR1 and CDR2 from the germline V gene are SGHTA and FQGNSA.

The CDR3 sequence is CASSLVGTVDEKLFF. The CDR3 DNA reads as TGCGCCAGCAGCTTGGTCGGGACAGTGGATGAAAAACTGTTTTTT. The rearrangement links TRBV5-1 to TRBJ1-4; TRBD1 agrees at 7 bases. Germline V lookup: CDR1 SGHRS, CDR2 YFSETQ. Unmatched junction bases numbered 5, after V lost 0 bases and J lost 6 bases. The CDR3 is 15 residues long.

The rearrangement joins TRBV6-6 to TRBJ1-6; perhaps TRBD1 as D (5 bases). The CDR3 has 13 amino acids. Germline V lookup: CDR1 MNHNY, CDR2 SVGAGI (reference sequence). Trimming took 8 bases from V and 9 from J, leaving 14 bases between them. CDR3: CASSGASGSPLHF. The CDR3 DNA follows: TGTGCCAGCTCTGGGGCCTCGGGTTCACCCCTCCACTTT.

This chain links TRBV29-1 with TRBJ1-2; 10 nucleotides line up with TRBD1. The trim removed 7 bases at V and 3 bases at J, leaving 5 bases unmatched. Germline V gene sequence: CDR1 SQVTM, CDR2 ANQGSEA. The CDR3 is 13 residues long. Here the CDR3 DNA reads TGCAGCGCTCGGGACAGGGGACACTATGGCTACACCTTC. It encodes CSARDRGHYGYTF. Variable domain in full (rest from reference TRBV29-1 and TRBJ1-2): SAVISQKPSRDICQRGTSLTIQCQVDSQVTMMFWYRQQPGQSLTLIATANQGSEATYESGFVIDKFPISRPNLTFSTLTVSNMSPEDSSIYLCSARDRGHYGYTFGSGTRLTVV.

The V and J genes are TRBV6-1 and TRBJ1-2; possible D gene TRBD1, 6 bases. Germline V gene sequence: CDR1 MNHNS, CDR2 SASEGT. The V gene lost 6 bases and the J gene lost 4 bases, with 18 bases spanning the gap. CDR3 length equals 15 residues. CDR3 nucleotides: TGTGCCAGCAGGACTCCAGGGGTGGCGGGCTATGGCTACACCTTC. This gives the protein CASRTPGVAGYGYTF.

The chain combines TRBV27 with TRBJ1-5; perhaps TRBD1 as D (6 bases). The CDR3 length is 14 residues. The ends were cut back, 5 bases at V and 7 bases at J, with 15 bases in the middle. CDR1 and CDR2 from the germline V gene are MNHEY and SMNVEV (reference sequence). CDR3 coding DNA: TGTGCCAGCAGTGTAGGGGGTCCGGGACAGCCCCAGCATTTT. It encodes CASSVGGPGQPQHF.